One sample yielded the 8 T cell receptor beta chains listed below, sequenced in a study of OX40 agonist ivuxolimab in advanced cancers. Produced via immunoSEQ multiplex PCR; TCRdb's table is partial and in-frame only. The sample holds approximately 52,000 clones, 79% seen once. The material sequenced was CD4+ or CD8+ T cells sorted from blood, taken in a trial of the OX40 agonist ivuxolimab. These receptor sequences come from an adult with an advanced solid tumor such as melanoma, head and neck, liver or kidney cancer.

This chain uses TRBV29-1 with TRBJ2-7; 14 bases map to TRBD2. There are 14 residues in the CDR3. Germline lookup yields CDR1 SQVTM and CDR2 ANQGSEA. The J segment lost 10 bases and the V segment lost 5 bases, leaving 10 bases of the junction unmatched. Here the CDR3 DNA reads TGCAGCGTTCAAATCGGGACTAGCGGGGGAAGTCAGTACTTC. Translating gives CSVQIGTSGGSQYF.

The chain recombines TRBV29-1 with TRBJ2-1, with D possibly matching TRBD1 (5 bases). Trimming pared 2 bases from V and 8 bases from J, leaving 10 bases between. Germline lookup yields CDR1 SQVTM and CDR2 ANQGSEA. This CDR3 spans 12 amino acids. The CDR3 sequence is CSVELQGDEQFF. The CDR3 DNA follows: TGCAGCGTTGAACTCCAGGGTGATGAGCAGTTCTTC.

The rearrangement uses TRBV6-1 and TRBJ2-3; 7 bases align to TRBD2. In germline, CDR1 is MNHNS, CDR2 SASEGT. With 7 bases clipped from V and 2 bases from J, the junction kept 9 bases outside the gene matches. CDR3 length equals 15 residues. Written as DNA, the CDR3 is TGTGCCAGCAAGGTAGTCGGGGGGTTCACAGATACGCAGTATTTT. It encodes CASKVVGGFTDTQYF.

This chain links TRBV27 with TRBJ2-1; 12 bases align to TRBD2. The V gene's germline CDR1 is MNHEY and CDR2 SMNVEV (reference sequence). The CDR3 is 15 amino acids. The V segment lost 6 bases and the J segment 7 bases; nucleotides outside the gene matches: 7. The CDR3 loop reads CASSLAGGSKNEQFF. The CDR3 DNA follows: TGTGCCAGCAGCCTAGCGGGAGGGTCCAAAAATGAGCAGTTCTTC.

The chain couples TRBV5-6 to TRBJ1-2; a weak D match, TRBD1 (5 bases). In germline, CDR1 is SGHDT, CDR2 YYEEEE. V gave up 0 bases and J gave up 8 bases, with 17 bases separating them. The CDR3 consists of 15 residues. The CDR3 bases are TGTGCCAGCAGCTTGGAGTGGGGAACAGGTATCGGCTACACCTTC. The encoded protein is CASSLEWGTGIGYTF. Supplemented by reference TRBV5-6 and TRBJ1-2, the full variable domain reads DAGVTQSPTHLIKTRGQQVTLRCSPKSGHDTVSWYQQALGQGPQFIFQYYEEEERQRGNFPDRFSGHQFPNYSSELNVNALLLGDSALYLCASSLEWGTGIGYTFGSGTRLTVV.

This clone was detected only once. The chain is built from TRBV6-5 and TRBJ2-7; D not certain. CDR1 is MNHEY and CDR2 is SVGAGI in the germline V gene. The V gene lost 8 bases and the J gene lost 3 bases, with 11 bases spanning the gap. This CDR3 is built from 12 residues. The CDR3 region has the DNA TGTGCCAGCCTACGGACCAACTACGAGCAGTACTTC. It encodes CASLRTNYEQYF.

The chain joins TRBV15 to TRBJ1-2, with D perhaps TRBD1 (5 bases). V was cut by 0 bases and J by 6 bases, with 14 bases left in between. CDR3 length: 15 amino acids. CDR1 and CDR2 (germline): LNHNV, YYDKDF (reference sequence). The CDR3: CATSRDGREVHGYTF. Here the CDR3 DNA reads TGTGCCACCAGCAGAGATGGCAGGGAGGTTCATGGCTACACCTTC. Based on the CDR3 plus reference TRBV15 and TRBJ1-2, the full variable domain is DAMVIQNPRYQVTQFGKPVTLSCSQTLNHNVMYWYQQKSSQAPKLLFHYYDKDFNNEADTPDNFQSRRPNTSFCFLDIRSPGLGDTAMYLCATSRDGREVHGYTFGSGTRLTVV.

This chain links TRBV4-1 with TRBJ1-2, with 8 bases aligning to TRBD1. The CDR3 runs 16 residues. Germline lookup yields CDR1 MGHRA and CDR2 YSYEKL. The V gene end was trimmed by 2 bases and the J gene end by 3 bases; junction bases not matched to a gene: 8. The CDR3 sequence is CASSQPQGGLDYGYTF. The CDR3, as DNA: TGCGCCAGCAGCCAACCACAGGGGGGACTCGACTATGGCTACACCTTC.